These 27 T cell receptor beta chains share one sample of origin, sequenced in a study of regulatory T cells in long-lasting Graves disease. To make TCR beta libraries, researchers used iRepertoire HTBI primers and Arm-PCR of CDR3 regions. TCRdb reprocessed the multiplex PCR reads with MiXCR, giving one entry per CDR3 protein. The sample has around 240,000 distinct CDR3 sequences; around a sixth are singletons. Noted time point: newly diagnosed GD, antithyroid drugs for less than 3 months. TCR sequences were obtained from RNA taken from PBMCs. These sequences were also reported in another study, on T cells in Graves' hyperthyroidism and ophthalmopathy.

The material was peripheral blood mononuclear cells (PBMCs), obtained at new diagnosis, from a patient treated with antithyroid drugs. Receptors were obtained from a woman aged 25 to 45 with Graves disease.

Ten or more counts support this clonotype. The genes are TRBV19 and TRBJ1-1, with a possible D match to TRBD1 (5 bases). With 6 bases removed from V and 5 bases from J, the gap between germline ends came to 25 bases. Germline V CDR1 and CDR2: LNHDA, SQIVND (reference sequence). The CDR3 extends over 17 amino acids. The CDR3: CASSNELTGTFRTEAFF. In DNA form, the CDR3 reads TGTGCCAGTAGCAACGAGCTAACGGGGACTTTTCGGACTGAAGCTTTCTTT.

The chain has TRBV20-1 and TRBJ1-5, with 8 positions matching TRBD1. Looked up from germline, CDR1 is DFQATT and CDR2 is SNEGSKA (reference sequence). V shed 0 bases and J 6 bases; nucleotides not matched to a gene: 16. The CDR3 loop spans 18 amino acids. The CDR3 loop reads CSARDSLTAQGASQPQHF. The CDR3, as DNA: TGCAGTGCTAGAGATTCCCTCACCGCGCAGGGGGCAAGTCAGCCCCAGCATTTT.

This chain uses TRBV7-2 with TRBJ1-5; 10 bases match TRBD1. This CDR3 has 20 amino acids. The ends lost 4 bases at V and 7 bases at J; junction bases unmatched: 22. From germline, CDR1 is SGHTA and CDR2 FQGNSA. The CDR3 sequence is CASSSGPGQGRGQRLQPQHF. DNA for the CDR3: TGTGCCAGCAGCTCTGGGCCGGGACAGGGGCGGGGGCAGCGGTTGCAGCCCCAGCATTTT.

Details on this clonotype: A far larger clone is one base from this, pointing to a likely read error. This chain connects TRBV12-5 to TRBJ2-1; 7 bases map to TRBD2. V was pared by 2 bases and J by 10 bases, with 11 bases of the junction left unmatched. Germline CDR1 is LGHNT and CDR2 is FRNRAP. The CDR3 is 15 amino acids. Here the CDR3 DNA reads TGTGCTAGTGGTTTGTTCGGGGGGTCGAGGAACGAGCAGTTCTTC. As protein: CASGLFGGSRNEQFF. The whole variable domain, remainder taken from reference TRBV12-5 and TRBJ2-1, is DARVTQTPRHKVTEMGQEVTMRCQPILGHNTVFWYRQTMMQGLELLAYFRNRAPLDDSGMPKDRFSAEMPDATLATLKIQPSEPRDSAVYFCASGLFGGSRNEQFFGPGTRLTVL.

This clonotype has at least ten counts. The chain combines TRBV6-5 with TRBJ1-5; perhaps TRBD1 as D (6 bases). This CDR3 region has 15 residues. CDR1 MNHEY and CDR2 SVGAGI come from the germline V gene. Trimming removed 3 bases at V and 3 bases at J, with 12 bases between. The chain's CDR3 is CASSYGTLANQPQHF. CDR3 nucleotides: TGTGCCAGCAGTTATGGGACACTCGCCAATCAGCCCCAGCATTTT.

This rearrangement joins TRBV6-1 to TRBJ2-7; 9 bases fit TRBD1. The CDR3 sequence is 13 residues long. V lost 5 bases, J lost 6 bases, and 5 bases stayed unmatched. Germline CDR1 reads MNHNS; CDR2 reads SASEGT. The DNA of the CDR3 is TGTGCCAGCAGTAGGGACAGGGATGGCGAGCAGTACTTC. Encoded protein: CASSRDRDGEQYF.

Remarks on this clonotype: The germline gene is not matched at one end of the junction; a read error may be the cause. This rearrangement joins TRBV5-1 to TRBJ2-3, with TRBD2 matching 11 bases. The CDR3 runs to 15 residues. The V gene's germline CDR1 is SGHRS and CDR2 YFSETQ. The CDR3 reads CASSLGTSGTYTQYF. CDR3 in DNA: TGCGCCAGCAGCCTCGGGACTAGCGGCACATATACGCAGTATTTT.

This clonotype was seen once. A far bigger clonotype differs at one base, so this is likely a read error. The J gene is TRBJ1-2, the V gene TRBV7-8, with TRBD1 matching over 7 bases. The CDR3 runs 14 residues. Germline CDR1 reads SGHVS; CDR2 reads FQNEAQ. In DNA, the CDR3 is TGTGCCAGCAGCTTAAGCAGGGGGGAGGATGGCTACGCCTTC. Its translation is CASSLSRGEDGYAF.

This clonotype was counted many times. The rearrangement joins TRBV18 to TRBJ1-2, with TRBD1 as a possible D gene (6 bases). V was pared by 3 bases and J by 9 bases, with 20 bases between. The CDR3 sequence is 15 residues long. CDR1 KGHSH and CDR2 LQKENI come from the germline V gene. CDR3 bases: TGTGCCAGCTCACCTACGGACAGAACTATGGGACGCTACACCTTC. The encoded protein is CASSPTDRTMGRYTF.

The CDR3 loop reads CASRITGMKYNEQFF. The CDR3 coding sequence is TGTGCCAGCAGGATAACAGGGATGAAGTACAATGAGCAGTTCTTC. The chain links TRBV2 to TRBJ2-1, with D perhaps matching TRBD1 (6 bases). This CDR3 contains 15 residues. V was clipped by 6 bases and J by 4 bases, with 16 bases between them. Germline loops: CDR1 SNHLY, CDR2 FYNNEI.

This clonotype was picked up many times. The chain has TRBV19 and TRBJ1-5, with 7 bases lining up with TRBD1. Germline loops: CDR1 LNHDA, CDR2 SQIVND (reference sequence). Losses at the gene ends were 10 bases for V and 3 bases for J; bases not matched to a gene: 12. The CDR3 spans 15 residues. The CDR3 nucleotides are TGTGCCACCAAGGGGTTAGACAGGGACAATCAGCCCCAGCATTTT. Translated, it gives CATKGLDRDNQPQHF. The whole variable domain, remainder taken from reference TRBV19 and TRBJ1-5, is DGGITQSPKYLFRKEGQNVTLSCEQNLNHDAMYWYRQDPGQGLRLIYYSQIVNDFQKGDIAEGYSVSREKKESFPLTVTSAQKNPTAFYLCATKGLDRDNQPQHFGDGTRLSIL.

Worth noting for this clonotype: With a far larger clone one base away, a read error is the likely cause. The genes are TRBV6-5 and TRBJ2-3; 9 bases agree with TRBD2. Germline V lookup: CDR1 MNHEY, CDR2 SVGAGI. The CDR3 extends over 14 amino acids. CDR3 amino acids: CANSYGTSKDTQYF. CDR3 in DNA: TGTGCCAACAGTTACGGGACTAGCAAGGATACGCAGTATTTT.

This clonotype was seen ten or more times. This sequence joins TRBV20-1 and TRBJ1-4; a weak D match, TRBD1 (6 bases). From germline, CDR1 is DFQATT and CDR2 SNEGSKA (reference sequence). The ends were cut back, 6 bases at V and 8 bases at J, with 19 bases in the middle. CDR3 length equals 14 residues. CDR3 nucleotides: TGCAGTGCGAGAAGCGGGACCGGGACAGAAAAACTGTTTTTT. Translating it yields CSARSGTGTEKLFF.

This clonotype was observed at least ten times. The chain uses TRBV5-1 and TRBJ2-7; TRBD1 might be the D (5 bases). Germline V lookup: CDR1 SGHRS, CDR2 YFSETQ. V lost 5 bases to trimming and J lost 0 bases, with 15 bases between them. The CDR3 extends over 15 amino acids. The CDR3 region is CASSPQGSRSYEQYF. CDR3 coding DNA: TGCGCCAGCAGTCCTCAGGGATCCCGCTCCTACGAGCAGTACTTC.

This clonotype was counted ten times or more. This chain connects TRBV27 to TRBJ2-7; D gene uncertain. V lost 3 bases and J 1 base, leaving 7 bases between the germline ends. Germline V CDR1 and CDR2: MNHEY, SMNVEV (reference sequence). This CDR3 is 13 amino acids long. CDR3 nucleotides: TGTGCCAGCAGTTTCGGTCCTTCCTACGAGCAGTACTTC. Its translation: CASSFGPSYEQYF.

This clonotype has a count of ten or more. The J gene is TRBJ2-7, the V gene TRBV7-9; TRBD2 agrees at 7 bases. V was clipped by 1 base and J by 7 bases; unmatched bases: 1. The length of the CDR3 is 12 residues. Looked up from germline, CDR1 is SEHNR and CDR2 is FQNEAQ (reference sequence). CDR3 in amino acids: CASSLERGEQYF. Written as DNA, the CDR3 is TGTGCCAGCAGCTTAGAGCGGGGAGAGCAGTACTTC. The full variable domain, completed using reference TRBV7-9 and TRBJ2-7, is DTGVSQNPRHKITKRGQNVTFRCDPISEHNRLYWYRQTLGQGPEFLTYFQNEAQLEKSRLLSDRFSAERPKGSFSTLEIQRTEQGDSAMYLCASSLERGEQYFGPGTRLTVT.

This clonotype was found many times. The rearrangement links TRBV7-9 to TRBJ1-5; D is undetermined. V lost 7 bases to trimming and J lost 3 bases, with 13 bases between them. This CDR3 is built from 14 residues. Germline values: CDR1 SEHNR, CDR2 FQNEAQ (reference sequence). The DNA for the CDR3 is TGTGCCAGCACCCTGGGAGGGTACAATCAGCCCCAGCATTTT. Translation gives CASTLGGYNQPQHF.

This clonotype was found many times. The V call is TRBV18, the J call TRBJ1-1, with 7 bases fitting TRBD1. J was trimmed by 3 bases and V by 8 bases; bases with no gene match: 6. The germline gives CDR1 KGHSH, CDR2 LQKENI. This CDR3 has 13 residues. CDR3 amino acids: CASSPTGDTEAFF. CDR3 coding DNA: TGTGCCAGCAGCCCAACAGGGGACACTGAAGCTTTCTTT. Drawing the rest from reference TRBV18 and TRBJ1-1, the complete variable domain is NAGVMQNPRHLVRRRGQEARLRCSPMKGHSHVYWYRQLPEEGLKFMVYLQKENIIDESGMPKERFSAEFPKEGPSILRIQQVVRGDSAAYFCASSPTGDTEAFFGQGTRLTVV.

Ten or more counts support this clonotype. The rearrangement links TRBV19 to TRBJ1-5; the D gene is possibly TRBD1 (5 bases). CDR1 and CDR2 from the germline V gene are LNHDA and SQIVND (reference sequence). Between the trimmed V and J ends, which lost 5 bases and 5 bases, there was a span of 13 bases. The CDR3 is made up of 14 amino acids. The CDR3 spells CASSFSGRDQPQHF. As DNA, the CDR3 is TGTGCCAGTAGTTTCTCAGGGCGGGATCAGCCCCAGCATTTT.

The rearrangement links TRBV18 to TRBJ2-7; 9 bases are shared with TRBD2. The germline V gene has CDR1 KGHSH and CDR2 LQKENI. This CDR3 has 19 amino acids. V gave up 11 bases and J gave up 2 bases; unmatched junction bases: 25. The DNA of the CDR3 is TGTGCCTCTCGTCGCCGGGCTAATGAAGGTCTAGCGGGAACCTACGAGCAGTACTTC. Its translation is CASRRRANEGLAGTYEQYF.

The table lists this clonotype with many counts. V usage is TRBV9 and J usage is TRBJ2-7, with a possible D match to TRBD2 (5 bases). The CDR3 spans 16 residues. CDR1 and CDR2 (germline): SGDLS, YYNGEE. Trimming stripped 3 bases from V and 4 bases from J, with 20 bases between. The chain's CDR3 is CASSDSYFGGDYEQYF. The CDR3, as DNA: TGTGCCAGCAGCGACTCCTACTTTGGAGGCGATTACGAGCAGTACTTC.

This clonotype has ten or more counts. The V call is TRBV12-5, the J call TRBJ1-2, with D possibly TRBD1 on 5 matching bases. V was trimmed by 2 bases and J by 2 bases, leaving 6 bases between them. The CDR3 spans 13 residues. The germline V gene has CDR1 LGHNT and CDR2 FRNRAP. CDR3 protein: CASGLRGNYGYTF. As DNA, the CDR3 is TGTGCTAGTGGTTTGCGGGGGAACTATGGCTACACCTTC.

This clonotype occurred many times. The chain combines TRBV6-1 with TRBJ1-1; D is perhaps TRBD1 (5 bases). The CDR3 has 16 amino acids. Germline loops: CDR1 MNHNS, CDR2 SASEGT. V lost 2 bases and J 1 base, leaving 14 bases between the germline ends. The CDR3 sequence is CASSEYGTLRNTEAFF. Written as DNA, the CDR3 is TGTGCCAGCAGTGAATATGGGACCTTGAGGAACACTGAAGCTTTCTTT.

With respect to this clonotype: With only one base between it and a far larger clone, this is likely a read error. This sequence joins TRBV11-2 and TRBJ2-7; 7 nucleotides match TRBD2. The CDR3 sequence is 15 residues long. The germline CDR1 and CDR2 sequences are SGHAT and FQNNGV. After removal of 4 bases from V and 7 bases from J, the junction contained 13 bases not matched to a gene. Written as DNA, the CDR3 is TGTGCCAGCAGCTCGCCCGGGACTACTCACAATGAGCAGTACTTC. This encodes CASSSPGTTHNEQYF.

This clonotype was detected ten times or more. CDR3 nucleotides: TGTGCCAGCAGTTTAGGGGACAGGGGCAGGAATCAGCCCCAGCATTTT. Amino acids: CASSLGDRGRNQPQHF. The rearrangement joins TRBV12-3 or TRBV12-4 to TRBJ1-5; 10 bases are a match to TRBD1. The CDR3 runs 16 residues. V shed 1 base, J shed 4 bases, and the junction held 4 bases outside the gene matches.

This clonotype was counted many times. The chain combines TRBV7-2 with TRBJ2-7; D is unclear. The CDR3 runs to 11 residues. The germline V gene has CDR1 SGHTA and CDR2 FQGNSA. V was trimmed by 2 bases and J by 7 bases, leaving 6 bases between them. The CDR3 region has the DNA TGTGCCAGCAGCTTATTGACAGAGCAGTACTTC. Translating it yields CASSLLTEQYF.

As to this clonotype: Since the CDR3 does not end with the conserved phenylalanine or tryptophan, this likely comes from a read error. This rearrangement joins TRBV11-2 to TRBJ2-5; 8 positions agree with TRBD2. V was clipped by 0 bases and J by 2 bases; unmatched bases: 11. The CDR3 consists of 18 residues. CDR1 is SGHAT, CDR2 FQNNGV, per germline. The CDR3 region is CASSLDRLRGDSQETQYL. In DNA, the CDR3 is TGTGCCAGCAGCTTAGATCGGTTGCGGGGGGATTCTCAAGAGACCCAGTACCTC.